This T cell receptor (beta chain) was profiled in a study of blood T cells in healthy people across ages. A minimum of 7 million PBMCs was isolated per sample. This CDR3 region has 12 residues. Trimming took off 3 bases at V and 13 bases at J, with 13 bases between the two ends. Germline assignment: CDR1 LNHNV and CDR2 YYDKDF (reference sequence). Next came a second PCR, run for about 7 to 12 cycles, which used a sample-barcoded 5' primer along with a J-beta primer mix. TCRdb ran MiXCR on the 5' RACE reads and lists one entry per CDR3 protein. The sample shows 1.5 million to 1.8 million distinct CDR3 sequences, less than 45% of them seen only once.

This TCR came from a woman aged 18 to 35 in good health. The source material was blood. The chain carries TRBV15 and TRBJ2-4; D is unresolved. CDR3 sequence reads: CATSRFYNEQYF. Here the CDR3 DNA reads TGTGCCACCAGCAGGTTCTACAATGAGCAGTACTTC.